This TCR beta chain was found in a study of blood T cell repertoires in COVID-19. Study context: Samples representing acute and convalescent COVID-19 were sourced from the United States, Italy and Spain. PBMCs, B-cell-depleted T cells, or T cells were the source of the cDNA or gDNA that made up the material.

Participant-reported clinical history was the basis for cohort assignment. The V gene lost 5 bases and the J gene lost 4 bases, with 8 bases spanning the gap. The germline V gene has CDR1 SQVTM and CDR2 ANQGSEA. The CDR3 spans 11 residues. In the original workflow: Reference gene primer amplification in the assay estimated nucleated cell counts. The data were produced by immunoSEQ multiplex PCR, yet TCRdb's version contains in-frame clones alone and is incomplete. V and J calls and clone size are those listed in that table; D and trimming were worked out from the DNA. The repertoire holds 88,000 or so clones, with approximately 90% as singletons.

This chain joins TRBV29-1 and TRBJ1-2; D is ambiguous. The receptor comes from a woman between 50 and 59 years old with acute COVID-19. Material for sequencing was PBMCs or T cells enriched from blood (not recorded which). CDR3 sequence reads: CSVHAGYGYTF. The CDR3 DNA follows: TGCAGCGTTCACGCAGGCTATGGCTACACCTTC.